This T cell receptor (beta chain) comes out of a study of blood T cell repertoires in COVID-19. Study summary: COVID-19 samples, acute and convalescent, were from the United States, Italy and Spain.

TCRdb keeps only in-frame clones here, not all; method: immunoSEQ multiplex PCR. The data contain 250,000 or so clones, approximately 82% of them seen just once; the ten biggest clones take up about 1.9%. Trimming left V 6 bases short and J 10 bases short, with 16 bases between. Germline assignment: CDR1 SEHNR and CDR2 FQNEAQ (reference sequence). The CDR3 runs to 14 residues. The genes are TRBV7-9 and TRBJ1-6, with D uncertain. This receptor was identified in a woman aged 80 or older with acute or convalescent COVID-19. The material sequenced was peripheral blood. CDR3: CASRGSAPGSPLHF. Here the CDR3 DNA reads TGTGCCAGCAGGGGCTCGGCTCCTGGATCACCCCTCCACTTT.